The 3 T cell receptor beta chains in this list originate from one sample, sequenced in a study of neurological immune-mediated disorders. TCRdb processed the 5' RACE reads anew with MiXCR; each CDR3 protein has one entry. The table records 77,000 or so distinct CDR3 sequences, approximately 10% of them present only once. Source material: PBMCs. Receptor source: a man aged 50 or older in good health.

This clonotype came up many times. The chain uses TRBV7-3 and TRBJ2-3, with a weak D call TRBD1 (5 bases). Germline-derived CDR1 and CDR2 are SGHTA and FQGTGA. This CDR3 is 17 amino acids long. V gave up 4 bases and J gave up 2 bases, with 19 bases separating them. CDR3 nucleotides: TGTGCCAGCAGCTCAACAGCCCAGGGTTCACTCACAGATACGCAGTATTTT. Protein sequence: CASSSTAQGSLTDTQYF.

This clonotype was seen at least ten times. The chain links TRBV12-3 or TRBV12-4 to TRBJ2-2; the match to TRBD1 covers 7 bases. V lost 5 bases and J lost 1; bases outside the gene matches: 4. This CDR3 comprises 15 residues. CDR3 region: CASSPRDRNTGELFF. The CDR3 DNA follows: TGTGCCAGCAGTCCCCGGGACAGGAACACCGGGGAGCTGTTTTTT.

This clonotype was picked up many times. The rearrangement joins TRBV2 to TRBJ1-1, with 8 bases aligning to TRBD1. The V gene's germline CDR1 is SNHLY and CDR2 FYNNEI. V gave up 5 bases and J gave up 8 bases; unmatched junction bases: 4. CDR3 length: 12 residues. CDR3 nucleotides: TGTGCCAGCAGTCGCCGGGACAGGGAAGCTTTCTTT. Its protein is CASSRRDREAFF.